Presented here are 20 T cell receptor beta chains from one specimen sequenced in a study of siplizumab effects on memory and regulatory T cells. The method was immunoSEQ multiplex PCR; TCRdb's version includes in-frame clones alone and lacks a portion of them. The table has some 100,000 clones, approximately 90% seen once. Sequenced: Tregs sorted from blood. These receptors came from a human donor in good health.

The rearrangement uses TRBV6-1 and TRBJ1-5, with a possible D match to TRBD1 (5 bases). V was trimmed by 6 bases and J by 6 bases, leaving 9 bases between them. This CDR3 region has 12 residues. Per germline, CDR1 MNHNS and CDR2 SASEGT. CDR3 coding DNA: TGTGCCAGCAGCCAAGGGGTTCAGCCCCAGCATTTT. Translation: CASSQGVQPQHF.

The chain links TRBV7-2 to TRBJ2-7; D ambiguous. The germline V gene encodes CDR1 SGHTA and CDR2 FQGNSA. This CDR3 comprises 11 residues. V lost 1 base, J lost 7 bases, and 5 bases lay in between. CDR3 in amino acids: CASSLGQEQYF. The CDR3 DNA reads TGTGCCAGCAGCTTAGGTCAGGAGCAGTACTTC.

V and J are TRBV7-9 and TRBJ1-1, with D possibly matching TRBD1 (5 bases). The CDR3 is made up of 18 amino acids. Germline V gene lookup returns CDR1 SEHNR and CDR2 FQNEAQ (reference sequence). Trimming took off 1 base at V and 0 bases at J, with 18 bases between the two ends. The CDR3 nucleotides read TGTGCCAGCAGCTTAGGGCCCCTTGGGGGGGGGATGAACACTGAAGCTTTCTTT. It translates to CASSLGPLGGGMNTEAFF.

The chain combines TRBV6-5 with TRBJ2-7; 10 bases agree with TRBD1. The CDR3 extends over 14 amino acids. The V gene end was trimmed by 7 bases and the J gene end by 6 bases; junction bases not matched to a gene: 9. CDR1 is MNHEY and CDR2 is SVGAGI in the germline V gene. Here the CDR3 DNA reads TGTGCCAGCACGCGACAGGGGGCTTATGGCGAGCAGTACTTC. It translates to CASTRQGAYGEQYF.

V is TRBV19 and J is TRBJ2-3, with D unclear. Germline V gene data show CDR1 as LNHDA and CDR2 as SQIVND (reference sequence). The CDR3 loop spans 15 amino acids. Trimming pared 4 bases from V and 2 bases from J, leaving 13 bases between. The CDR3 DNA sequence: TGTGCCAGTAGTAGTGTGAACATCATCACAGATACGCAGTATTTT. This codes for CASSSVNIITDTQYF.

The rearrangement links TRBV9 to TRBJ2-5; 8 bases match TRBD1. The germline V gene encodes CDR1 SGDLS and CDR2 YYNGEE. This CDR3 contains 15 residues. Germline trimming cut 3 bases from V and 4 bases from J; bases unmatched to any gene: 8. The CDR3 here is CASSADRGVGETQYF. As DNA, the CDR3 is TGTGCCAGCAGCGCAGACAGGGGCGTAGGAGAGACCCAGTACTTC.

J is TRBJ2-5 and V is TRBV5-1; a possible D gene is TRBD2 (6 bases). Trimming took off 4 bases at V and 2 bases at J, with 12 bases between the two ends. This CDR3 comprises 14 residues. Germline lookup yields CDR1 SGHRS and CDR2 YFSETQ. This CDR3 is CASSLERVQETQYF. The DNA for the CDR3 is TGCGCCAGCAGCCTCGAGCGGGTTCAAGAGACCCAGTACTTC.

The genes are TRBV18 and TRBJ2-1; D remains unclear. Trimming stripped 8 bases from V and 6 bases from J, with 23 bases between. The CDR3 loop spans 16 amino acids. Germline-derived CDR1 and CDR2 are KGHSH and LQKENI. In DNA form, the CDR3 reads TGTGCCAGCACCCCGAATGAGTTTCGATTAGTCAATGAGCAGTTCTTC. Translating it yields CASTPNEFRLVNEQFF.

The chain recombines TRBV28 with TRBJ2-7; TRBD2 matches at 8 bases. CDR1 and CDR2 from the germline V gene are MDHEN and SYDVKM. After removal of 10 bases from V and 2 bases from J, the junction contained 7 bases not matched to a gene. The length of the CDR3 is 13 residues. This CDR3 is CATHSGGPYEQYF. The CDR3 coding sequence is TGTGCCACCCATTCGGGAGGGCCCTACGAGCAGTACTTC. Filled out from reference TRBV28 and TRBJ2-7, the complete variable domain reads DVKVTQSSRYLVKRTGEKVFLECVQDMDHENMFWYRQDPGLGLRLIYFSYDVKMKEKGDIPEGYSVSREKKERFSLILESASTNQTSMYLCATHSGGPYEQYFGPGTRLTVT.

V usage is TRBV7-8 and J usage is TRBJ1-1, with a tentative D call TRBD1 (5 bases). The germline V gene has CDR1 SGHVS and CDR2 FQNEAQ. CDR3 length equals 13 residues. V lost 5 bases and J 7 bases, leaving 14 bases between the germline ends. The CDR3, as DNA: TGTGCCAGCAGCAGCTTATTTCAGGGTGAAGCTTTCTTT. Protein product: CASSSLFQGEAFF. Based on the CDR3 plus reference TRBV7-8 and TRBJ1-1, the full variable domain is GAGVSQSPRYKVAKRGQDVALRCDPISGHVSLFWYQQALGQGPEFLTYFQNEAQLDKSGLPSDRFFAERPEGSVSTLKIQRTQQEDSAVYLCASSSLFQGEAFFGQGTRLTVV.

The chain joins TRBV28 to TRBJ2-7; 7 nucleotides match TRBD1. After removal of 2 bases from V and 4 bases from J, the junction contained 8 bases not matched to a gene. The CDR3 has 15 amino acids. Germline V CDR1 and CDR2: MDHEN, SYDVKM. CDR3 residues: CASSLGLTGFYEQYF. CDR3 coding DNA: TGTGCCAGCAGTTTAGGACTGACAGGGTTTTACGAGCAGTACTTC.

This clone was detected only a few times. V is TRBV7-9 and J is TRBJ2-3; 10 nucleotides line up with TRBD2. With V trimmed by 3 bases and J by 2 bases, 5 bases remained unmatched. The germline V gene has CDR1 SEHNR and CDR2 FQNEAQ (reference sequence). The CDR3 consists of 16 residues. The CDR3 spells CASSLRTSGTTDTQYF. Here the CDR3 DNA reads TGTGCCAGCAGCTTGAGGACTAGCGGAACCACAGATACGCAGTATTTT.

V and J are TRBV5-1 and TRBJ2-2; D may match TRBD1 or TRBD2 (5 bases each). CDR1 SGHRS and CDR2 YFSETQ come from the germline V gene. The CDR3 spans 15 residues. V was shortened by 1 base and J by 0 bases, with 7 bases between the two germline ends. CDR3 DNA: TGCGCCAGCAGCTTGCTGGGACCGAACACCGGGGAGCTGTTTTTT. Protein sequence: CASSLLGPNTGELFF.

The V gene is TRBV28, the J gene TRBJ2-3; D is ambiguous. The ends were cut back, 2 bases at V and 1 base at J, with 7 bases in the middle. CDR1 is MDHEN, CDR2 SYDVKM, per germline. There are 14 residues in the CDR3. The CDR3 protein is CASSLRPGTDTQYF. DNA for the CDR3: TGTGCCAGCAGTTTACGACCCGGCACAGATACGCAGTATTTT. Full variable domain (remainder filled in from reference TRBV28 and TRBJ2-3): DVKVTQSSRYLVKRTGEKVFLECVQDMDHENMFWYRQDPGLGLRLIYFSYDVKMKEKGDIPEGYSVSREKKERFSLILESASTNQTSMYLCASSLRPGTDTQYFGPGTRLTVL.

The chain recombines TRBV5-1 with TRBJ2-3; D not resolved. The germline gives CDR1 SGHRS, CDR2 YFSETQ. The CDR3 is 11 residues long. Trimming removed 5 bases at V and 6 bases at J, with 7 bases between. The CDR3, as DNA: TGCGCCAGCAGATCAGTTGATACGCAGTATTTT. The encoded protein is CASRSVDTQYF.

V usage is TRBV7-8 and J usage is TRBJ2-1, with no clear D. Germline V lookup: CDR1 SGHVS, CDR2 FQNEAQ. V was shortened by 5 bases and J by 7 bases, with 6 bases between the two germline ends. This CDR3 has 11 amino acids. The CDR3 DNA reads as TGTGCCAGCAGCCCGTCGAATGAGCAGTTCTTC. This translates into CASSPSNEQFF. The whole variable domain, filled in from reference TRBV7-8 and TRBJ2-1, reads GAGVSQSPRYKVAKRGQDVALRCDPISGHVSLFWYQQALGQGPEFLTYFQNEAQLDKSGLPSDRFFAERPEGSVSTLKIQRTQQEDSAVYLCASSPSNEQFFGPGTRLTVL.

This chain uses TRBV15 with TRBJ2-1, with D maybe TRBD2 (6 bases). Germline values: CDR1 LNHNV, CDR2 YYDKDF (reference sequence). Trimming removed 3 bases from V and 4 bases from J, with 13 bases in between. CDR3 length equals 15 residues. The CDR3 DNA is TGTGCCACCAGCAGTGCGGGAACCGAGTACAATGAGCAGTTCTTC. Amino acids: CATSSAGTEYNEQFF.

The V and J genes are TRBV7-9 and TRBJ1-4; weak D call: TRBD1 (6 bases). The V end was cut by 5 bases, the J end by 0 bases, with 10 bases between. CDR1 SEHNR and CDR2 FQNEAQ come from the germline V gene (reference sequence). CDR3 length: 15 amino acids. CDR3 in DNA: TGTGCCAGCAGCCTAAGACAGGCAACTAATGAAAAACTGTTTTTT. It encodes CASSLRQATNEKLFF.

This chain uses TRBV5-4 with TRBJ2-4; unclear D gene. The CDR3 has 16 residues. Germline lookup yields CDR1 SGHNT and CDR2 YYREEE (reference sequence). V was cut by 0 bases and J by 0 bases, with 10 bases left in between. The CDR3, as DNA: TGTGCCAGCAGCTTGGGGCAGCCGCTAGCCAAAAACATTCAGTACTTC. This translates into CASSLGQPLAKNIQYF.

This chain connects TRBV4-1 to TRBJ2-7; D is possibly TRBD1 or TRBD2 (5 bases each). The ends were cut back, 4 bases at V and 6 bases at J, with 7 bases in the middle. This CDR3 spans 11 amino acids. CDR1 and CDR2 from the germline V gene are MGHRA and YSYEKL. Written as DNA, the CDR3 is TGCGCCAGCAGCCGGGACGCCGAGCAGTACTTC. This gives the protein CASSRDAEQYF.